This TCR beta chain was identified in a study of blood T cells in healthy people across ages. This clonotype has more than one count but fewer than ten. V shed 0 bases and J 9 bases; nucleotides not matched to a gene: 8. CDR1 and CDR2 from the germline V gene are DFQATT and SNEGSKA (reference sequence). This CDR3 has 16 residues. It was with a sample-barcoded 5' primer and a J-beta primer mix that a second PCR of about 7 to 12 cycles was run. TCRdb re-analysed the 5' RACE reads in MiXCR, keeping a single row per CDR3 protein. The repertoire has more than 750,000 distinct CDR3 sequences, 29% of them found once; the top ten carry roughly 10%. These data were likewise used in another study, on T cells of mothers and their children.

J is TRBJ1-6 and V is TRBV20-1; TRBD1 matches 10 bases. The sequence derives from a middle-aged woman in good health. The specimen sequenced was blood. This chain's CDR3 is CSARDSGTGVFSPLHF. The CDR3 region has the DNA TGCAGTGCTAGAGACTCCGGGACAGGGGTTTTTTCACCCCTCCACTTT.